Below, one T cell receptor beta chain is given with its context. Data came from immunoSEQ multiplex PCR; TCRdb stores just in-frame clones and leaves some out. This sample has about 38,000 clones, with about 80% found just once. These data originate in a study of OX40 agonist ivuxolimab in advanced cancers. Study-level background: Patients were infused with ivuxolimab every 2 weeks at 0.01 to 10 mg/kg.

Trimming shortened V by 4 bases and J by 0 bases, and 14 bases separated the two germline ends. The CDR3 is 15 amino acids. The germline gives CDR1 SGHNT, CDR2 YYREEE (reference sequence). Specimen: CD4+ or CD8+ T cells sorted from blood, collected in a trial of the OX40 agonist ivuxolimab. The sequence was obtained from an adult with an advanced solid tumor such as melanoma, head and neck, liver or kidney cancer. The rearrangement joins TRBV5-4 to TRBJ2-7; D perhaps matches TRBD1 (6 bases). The CDR3 coding sequence is TGTGCCAGCAGCCCCTGGGACACGCGCTCCTACGAGCAGTACTTC. This gives the protein CASSPWDTRSYEQYF. The entire variable domain, with the rest obtained from reference TRBV5-4 and TRBJ2-7, is as follows: ETGVTQSPTHLIKTRGQQVTLRCSSQSGHNTVSWYQQALGQGPQFIFQYYREEENGRGNFPPRFSGLQFPNYSSELNVNALELDDSALYLCASSPWDTRSYEQYFGPGTRLTVT.